This T cell receptor beta chain was profiled in a study of T cells in localized non-small cell lung cancer. Findings and caveats of the study: There were a median roughly 62 of the top 100 tumor clones appearing in adjacent lung. With higher T cell density in blood came longer overall survival. Clonality of T cells reached its maximum in uninvolved adjacent lung, surpassing tumor. Sequencing was restricted to one tumor region; therefore, heterogeneity remains possible.

The J segment lost 6 bases and the V segment lost 5 bases, leaving 3 bases of the junction unmatched. The CDR3 has 14 amino acids. The germline CDR1 and CDR2 sequences are SGDLS and YYNGEE. Only in-frame clones appear in the TCRdb table, and some are missing; sequencing was by immunoSEQ multiplex PCR. Seen here are more than 5,000 clones, 43% observed once, and the top ten hold approximately 7.6%. This clone is termed large. The antigen is unknown. This clonotype was sampled from a man aged 35-69 years with stage III lung adenocarcinoma. Sample: lung tumor tissue, taken before any cancer treatment. This chain uses TRBV9 with TRBJ2-7, with 15 bases lining up with TRBD2. The CDR3 spells CASSRGLAGGEQYF. DNA for the CDR3: TGTGCCAGCAGTAGGGGACTAGCGGGAGGCGAGCAGTACTTC. The full variable domain, its missing parts supplied by reference TRBV9 and TRBJ2-7, is DSGVTQTPKHLITATGQRVTLRCSPRSGDLSVYWYQQSLDQGLQFLIQYYNGEERAKGNILERFSAQQFPDLHSELNLSSLELGDSALYFCASSRGLAGGEQYFGPGTRLTVT.